One sample yielded the 29 T cell receptor beta chains listed below, sequenced in a study of shared clonotypes between healthy human individuals. Some clones are missing from TCRdb's copy, which holds only in-frame ones; the method was immunoSEQ multiplex PCR. Here the sample spans some 580,000 clones, 97% being singletons. Sequencing input: naive CD4+ T cells sorted from blood. Noted subset: CD45RA+ positively selected. These receptors came from a woman aged 25 to 45 in good health.

The chain couples TRBV19 to TRBJ2-2; D assignment may be TRBD1 or TRBD2 (5 bases each). The CDR3 is made up of 14 amino acids. The germline V gene has CDR1 LNHDA and CDR2 SQIVND (reference sequence). Between the trimmed V and J ends, which lost 8 bases and 0 bases, there was a span of 10 bases. The CDR3 region has the DNA TGTGCCAGTTCCGAGGGGCCGAACACCGGGGAGCTGTTTTTT. Protein product: CASSEGPNTGELFF.

With respect to this clone: One end of the junction fails to match germline, which may point to a read error. V is TRBV4-2 and J is TRBJ1-1; no firm D call. The CDR3 is 15 residues long. Germline V lookup: CDR1 LGHNA, CDR2 YNFKEQ. The CDR3 DNA sequence: TGTGCCAGCAGCCCTCCCGAACGGATGAATACTGAAGCTTTCTTT. Translation gives CASSPPERMNTEAFF.

On this clone: Other DNA sequences within the sample encode an identical CDR3. The rearrangement links TRBV7-9 to TRBJ1-2; D not resolved. Per the germline V gene, CDR1 is SEHNR and CDR2 is FQNEAQ (reference sequence). V lost 1 base to trimming and J lost 2 bases, with 5 bases between them. This CDR3 spans 13 amino acids. The CDR3 here is CASSLEGNYGYTF. The CDR3 DNA sequence: TGTGCCAGCAGCTTAGAGGGAAACTATGGCTACACCTTC.

CDR3 loop: CASSLRELGSSPLHF. The CDR3 DNA sequence: TGTGCCAGCAGCTTGAGGGAGCTGGGAAGTTCACCCCTCCACTTT. This chain connects TRBV5-6 to TRBJ1-6, with no clear D. CDR1 is SGHDT and CDR2 is YYEEEE in the germline V gene. Between the trimmed V and J ends, which lost 1 base and 9 bases, there was a span of 14 bases. This CDR3 region has 15 residues.

The chain couples TRBV9 to TRBJ2-3; TRBD1 matches at 8 bases. V shed 4 bases and J 5 bases; nucleotides not matched to a gene: 6. CDR1 is SGDLS, CDR2 YYNGEE, per germline. The CDR3 is 14 amino acids. CDR3 sequence reads: CASSPKTGVDTQYF. CDR3 DNA: TGTGCCAGCAGCCCGAAGACAGGGGTAGATACGCAGTATTTT.

The rearrangement uses TRBV6-6 and TRBJ2-5, with 12 positions matching TRBD2. The junction had 5 bases not matched to a gene; V was cut back by 5 bases and J by 4 bases. The CDR3 length is 15 residues. CDR1 is MNHNY and CDR2 is SVGAGI in the germline V gene (reference sequence). In DNA form, the CDR3 reads TGTGCCAGCAGTCCGACTAGCGGGAGTGGAGAGACCCAGTACTTC. Translation gives CASSPTSGSGETQYF.

This clone was observed a single time. The V and J genes are TRBV6-5 and TRBJ2-7; the D gene is possibly TRBD2 (6 bases). Germline V gene data show CDR1 as MNHEY and CDR2 as SVGAGI. This CDR3 region has 15 residues. V dropped 1 base and J dropped 5 bases, with 15 bases sitting between them. CDR3 in DNA: TGTGCCAGCAGTTACTGGGGTAGCGGAGGGAACGAGCAGTACTTC. Protein product: CASSYWGSGGNEQYF.

This chain links TRBV18 with TRBJ2-1; D ambiguous. There are 15 residues in the CDR3. Germline CDR1 is KGHSH and CDR2 is LQKENI. V lost 3 bases and J lost 6, with 15 bases in between. The CDR3 region has the DNA TGTGCCAGCTCACCGTCTCGGACCGTTTTCAATGAGCAGTTCTTC. It codes for CASSPSRTVFNEQFF.

This chain uses TRBV10-1 with TRBJ2-2; TRBD1 aligns across 10 bases. The V gene end was trimmed by 7 bases and the J gene end by 5 bases; junction bases not matched to a gene: 4. There are 14 residues in the CDR3. Germline lookup yields CDR1 WNHNN and CDR2 SYGVQD (reference sequence). The CDR3 sequence: CASTPGQGTGELFF. In nucleotides, the CDR3 is TGCGCCAGCACCCCGGGACAGGGGACCGGGGAGCTGTTTTTT.

The V gene is TRBV5-4, the J gene TRBJ2-2, with 10 positions matching TRBD1. V lost 4 bases to trimming and J lost 7 bases; unmatched junction nucleotides: 10. Germline CDR1 SGHNT, CDR2 YYREEE (reference sequence). The length of the CDR3 is 16 residues. CDR3 loop: CASSPFDRGRVGELFF. The CDR3 DNA sequence: TGTGCCAGCAGCCCCTTCGACAGGGGGCGCGTCGGGGAGCTGTTTTTT.

This chain joins TRBV4-1 and TRBJ2-2; D not certain. The germline V and J ends were trimmed by 1 base and 1 base, with 4 bases remaining between them. The CDR3 is 14 amino acids. Germline loops: CDR1 MGHRA, CDR2 YSYEKL. CDR3 sequence reads: CASSQAMNTGELFF. The CDR3 nucleotides read TGCGCCAGCAGCCAAGCCATGAACACCGGGGAGCTGTTTTTT.

The chain employs TRBV6-5 and TRBJ2-1, with unresolved D. CDR1 is MNHEY and CDR2 is SVGAGI in the germline V gene. V was shortened by 5 bases and J by 10 bases, with 15 bases between the two germline ends. The CDR3 totals 13 residues. The CDR3 is CASSPPGSREQFF. As DNA, the CDR3 is TGTGCCAGCAGTCCCCCTGGCTCTAGGGAGCAGTTCTTC.

The chain has TRBV5-1 and TRBJ2-3; TRBD2 agrees at 11 bases. Trimming at V came to 7 bases and at J to 2 bases, leaving 3 bases not matched to a gene. The CDR3 runs 14 residues. The germline gives CDR1 SGHRS, CDR2 YFSETQ. The CDR3 sequence is CASGTSGPTDTQYF. As DNA, the CDR3 is TGCGCCAGCGGGACTAGCGGCCCCACAGATACGCAGTATTTT.

The J gene is TRBJ1-1, the V gene TRBV19; D uncertain. The CDR3 totals 15 residues. CDR1 and CDR2 from the germline V gene are LNHDA and SQIVND (reference sequence). Trimming left V 3 bases short and J 0 bases short, with 11 bases between. The CDR3, as DNA: TGTGCCAGTAGTATGAGCGGACGGCTGAACACTGAAGCTTTCTTT. This gives the protein CASSMSGRLNTEAFF. Full variable domain (rest looked up from reference TRBV19 and TRBJ1-1): DGGITQSPKYLFRKEGQNVTLSCEQNLNHDAMYWYRQDPGQGLRLIYYSQIVNDFQKGDIAEGYSVSREKKESFPLTVTSAQKNPTAFYLCASSMSGRLNTEAFFGQGTRLTVV.

A single count supports this clone. The rearrangement uses TRBV7-9 and TRBJ2-7, with 8 nucleotides matching TRBD2. The V segment lost 2 bases and the J segment 5 bases; nucleotides outside the gene matches: 11. CDR1 is SEHNR and CDR2 is FQNEAQ in the germline V gene (reference sequence). This CDR3 contains 16 residues. CDR3 sequence (DNA): TGTGCCAGCAGCTTAAAGAGAGCGGGAGCGTGGAACGAGCAGTACTTC. Translation: CASSLKRAGAWNEQYF.

The chain recombines TRBV11-3 with TRBJ2-5; D is undetermined. The CDR3 has 13 residues. V lost 1 base to trimming and J lost 5 bases, with 8 bases between them. CDR1 SGHNT and CDR2 YENEEA come from the germline V gene. The DNA of the CDR3 is TGTGCCAGCAGCTTAGTTGGGTCGGAGACCCAGTACTTC. It translates to CASSLVGSETQYF.

The chain employs TRBV30 and TRBJ2-3; 7 bases are a match to TRBD2. This CDR3 region has 12 residues. Trimming removed 5 bases from V and 6 bases from J; junction bases left unmatched: 5. CDR1 is GTSNPN, CDR2 SVGIG, per germline (reference sequence). DNA for the CDR3: TGTGCCTGGGGCGGGAGCAGGGATACGCAGTATTTT. It translates to CAWGGSRDTQYF. Looking up the rest from reference TRBV30 and TRBJ2-3 gives the full variable domain: SQTIHQWPATLVQPVGSPLSLECTVEGTSNPNLYWYRQAAGRGLQLLFYSVGIGQISSEVPQNLSASRPQDRQFILSSKKLLLSDSGFYLCAWGGSRDTQYFGPGTRLTVL.

The chain has TRBV9 and TRBJ1-5; D uncertain. Germline V CDR1 and CDR2: SGDLS, YYNGEE. The CDR3 is made up of 15 amino acids. V was cut by 0 bases and J by 0 bases, with 7 bases left in between. CDR3 region: CASSVGLNSNQPQHF. The CDR3 DNA follows: TGTGCCAGCAGCGTAGGACTGAATAGCAATCAGCCCCAGCATTTT.

This sequence joins TRBV6-1 and TRBJ1-3; D remains unclear. The CDR3 spans 13 residues. Per germline, CDR1 MNHNS and CDR2 SASEGT. V lost 5 bases, J lost 6 bases, and 11 bases lay in between. CDR3 DNA sequence: TGTGCCAGCAGTCTGAATCTGGAAAACACCATATATTTT. This codes for CASSLNLENTIYF.

The chain carries TRBV11-2 and TRBJ2-5; D is perhaps TRBD1 (5 bases). From germline, CDR1 is SGHAT and CDR2 FQNNGV. Between the trimmed V and J ends, which lost 5 bases and 4 bases, there was a span of 14 bases. This CDR3 contains 14 residues. CDR3 loop: CASSTRTQAETQYF. CDR3 sequence (DNA): TGTGCCAGCAGCACGAGGACACAGGCAGAGACCCAGTACTTC.

The J gene is TRBJ2-1, the V gene TRBV18; 8 nucleotides align to TRBD2. The germline CDR1 and CDR2 sequences are KGHSH and LQKENI. The ends lost 3 bases at V and 4 bases at J; junction bases unmatched: 5. The CDR3 contains 15 residues. The CDR3 DNA is TGTGCCAGCTCACCGACTAGCGCTCAGTACAATGAGCAGTTCTTC. Amino acid sequence: CASSPTSAQYNEQFF.

The V gene is TRBV18, the J gene TRBJ1-2, with D possibly being TRBD1 (6 bases). There are 17 residues in the CDR3. From germline, CDR1 is KGHSH and CDR2 LQKENI. Trimming removed 0 bases from V and 0 bases from J, with 14 bases in between. CDR3 in DNA: TGTGCCAGCTCACCACCGTCGGGGGCACTATCTAACTATGGCTACACCTTC. Protein: CASSPPSGALSNYGYTF.

J is TRBJ1-2 and V is TRBV10-3; D gene uncertain. Germline CDR1 and CDR2: ENHRY and SYGVKD. The CDR3 has 14 amino acids. Trimming removed 0 bases from V and 3 bases from J, with 8 bases in between. CDR3 sequence reads: CAISESPGDYGYTF. The CDR3 DNA reads TGTGCCATCAGTGAGTCGCCCGGGGACTATGGCTACACCTTC.

V usage is TRBV5-1 and J usage is TRBJ1-3, with D maybe TRBD1 (5 bases). Germline CDR1 SGHRS, CDR2 YFSETQ. This CDR3 is 16 amino acids long. The ends were cut back, 2 bases at V and 0 bases at J, with 12 bases in the middle. The CDR3 region has the DNA TGCGCCAGCAGCTTCGAGGGGCCCCTCTCTGGAAACACCATATATTTT. Amino acids: CASSFEGPLSGNTIYF.

The rearrangement uses TRBV11-2 and TRBJ1-5; possibly TRBD1 for D (6 bases). The CDR3 contains 14 residues. V was clipped by 3 bases and J by 6 bases, with 12 bases between them. The germline V gene encodes CDR1 SGHAT and CDR2 FQNNGV. The CDR3 DNA sequence: TGTGCCAGCAGCTTGGGGGGGCGTTTTCAGCCCCAGCATTTT. It yields the protein CASSLGGRFQPQHF.

This clone was counted once. The J gene is TRBJ2-2, the V gene TRBV9; D is ambiguous. The germline V gene has CDR1 SGDLS and CDR2 YYNGEE. The CDR3 contains 15 residues. The V and J ends lost 2 bases and 1 base respectively, with 9 bases between them. The CDR3 DNA sequence: TGTGCCAGCAGCGTGCTATCCCAGAACACCGGGGAGCTGTTTTTT. Protein product: CASSVLSQNTGELFF.

This clone was detected once. Additional DNA sequences in this sample encode the identical CDR3. The genes are TRBV7-9 and TRBJ2-7, with D unclear. CDR3 length equals 14 residues. Trimming stripped 5 bases from V and 0 bases from J, with 11 bases between. Per the germline V gene, CDR1 is SEHNR and CDR2 is FQNEAQ (reference sequence). The CDR3 sequence: CASSHGRSSYEQYF. CDR3 nucleotides: TGTGCCAGCAGCCACGGACGGAGCTCCTACGAGCAGTACTTC.

CDR3 in DNA: TGCGCCAGCAGCTTGGTGGGGACAGGGGATGAAAAACTGTTTTTT. Its translation is CASSLVGTGDEKLFF. The chain couples TRBV5-1 to TRBJ1-4; 10 bases fit TRBD1. CDR3 length equals 15 residues. Germline CDR1 and CDR2: SGHRS and YFSETQ. V lost 0 bases and J lost 6; bases outside the gene matches: 2.

The chain couples TRBV10-3 to TRBJ1-1; TRBD1 agrees at 9 bases. With 6 bases clipped from V and 5 bases from J, the junction kept 7 bases outside the gene matches. Germline V gene lookup returns CDR1 ENHRY and CDR2 SYGVKD. This CDR3 has 14 amino acids. The CDR3 nucleotides read TGTGCCATCAGGGGACAGGGAAAGAGGACTGAAGCTTTCTTT. It codes for CAIRGQGKRTEAFF.